This T cell receptor (beta chain) was identified in a study of Graves' ophthalmopathy and Graves' hyperthyroidism. In its sample, this clonotype was seen many times. The antigen is undetermined. Broader study findings: For separating ophthalmopathy from stable hyperthyroidism, a 13-signature model gave roughly 90% sensitivity and 80% to 84% specificity. Blood repertoires reportedly contained most expanded thyroid clonotypes above 0.001 frequency.

The CDR3 totals 14 residues. Trimming pared 7 bases from V and 1 base from J, leaving 13 bases between. Transcripts of RNA were the source for amplifying TCR beta CDR3 regions. HTBI-primed first-round RT-PCR preceded second-round multiplex PCR. In TCRdb, the multiplex PCR reads were re-called with MiXCR into one record per CDR3 protein. The table records some 200,000 distinct CDR3 sequences, approximately 28% of them present only once. Ophthalmopathy donors showed moderate-to-severe activity, CAS ≥3, NOSPECS ≥4 and a duration under 3 months. PBMCs were density-gradient isolated from around 10 ml fresh blood.

This sequence originates from a man aged 45 to 65 with Graves' ophthalmopathy. Material for sequencing was peripheral blood. The V and J genes are TRBV12-3 or TRBV12-4 and TRBJ2-5; a possible D gene is TRBD1 (6 bases). The CDR3 is CASTGQPPQETQYF. CDR3 sequence (DNA): TGTGCCAGCACAGGACAGCCGCCCCAAGAGACCCAGTACTTC.